The rows below give T cell receptor beta chains drawn from one sample of a study of blood T cells in healthy people across ages. Via MiXCR, TCRdb re-called the 5' RACE reads, giving one row per CDR3 protein. The data show 900,000 to 950,000 distinct CDR3 sequences, just under 30% seen once. The data also belong to a second study, concerning T cells of mothers and their children.

Sequenced material: blood. The receptors originated from a middle-aged woman in good health. The CDR3 runs from the conserved cysteine through the conserved F or W. The D gene is left open where the match is weak. Clone size is not always given. Where it is, it says once, few, many or a class for expanded clones.

clone size,D gene,J gene,V gene,CDR3 DNA,CDR3 protein
.,.,TRBJ1-1,TRBV21-1,TGTGCCATTCCGGCAGGGCGAAGACTGAACACTGAAGCTTTCTTT,CAIPAGRRLNTEAFF
.,TRBD1,TRBJ1-2,TRBV7-9,TGTGCCAGCAGCTTGGGCTCACAGGGGGCCGGTGGCTACACCTTC,CASSLGSQGAGGYTF
few,.,TRBJ2-1,TRBV3-1,TGTGCCAGCAGCCAGTCGACACGCCAGTCGGTTTACAATGAGCAGTTCTTC,CASSQSTRQSVYNEQFF
many,.,TRBJ2-7,TRBV28,TGTGCCAGCAGCGCCGAGACAGGATCCTACGAGCAGTACTTC,CASSAETGSYEQYF
few,TRBD1,TRBJ1-1,TRBV2,TGTGCCAGCTTGGGACAGACTGAAGCTTTCTTT,CASLGQTEAFF
.,.,TRBJ2-2,TRBV7-3,TGTGCCAGCAGCTTAAAGGCTGGGGAGCTGTTTTTT,CASSLKAGELFF
few,.,TRBJ2-5,TRBV7-2,.,CASSFGYGTTYPKSYF
.,.,TRBJ2-2,TRBV19,TGTGCCAGTAGTGCGGACACCTCGAACACCGGGGAGCTGTTTTTT,CASSADTSNTGELFF
.,.,TRBJ2-1,TRBV28,TGTGCCAGCAGTCTCCTAGGGGGGGGGCCCTACAATGAGCAGTTCTTC,CASSLLGGGPYNEQFF
few,.,TRBJ2-6,TRBV5-1,TGCGCCAGCAGCTTGGACGGGGGGCCCTCCTCTGGGGCCAACGTCCTGACTTTC,CASSLDGGPSSGANVLTF
few,.,TRBJ2-7,TRBV5-1,TGCGCCAGCAGCTTTCTGGACAGCACATCCTACGAGCAGTACTTC,CASSFLDSTSYEQYF
few,.,TRBJ2-1,TRBV20-1,TGCAGTGCTAGAGCAGCGGCGGACTACAATGAGCAGTTCTTC,CSARAAADYNEQFF